A single sample gave rise to the 23 T cell receptor beta chains below, sequenced in a study of identical twins. TCRdb re-called the 5' RACE reads with MiXCR, one entry per CDR3 protein. The sample carries 570,000 or so distinct CDR3 sequences, around a tenth recorded once. The same sample was also studied in work on yellow fever vaccine responses in identical twins.

The sample comprised PBMCs. The receptor set was obtained from a woman aged 18-35 years in good health.

This clonotype was observed at least ten times. The chain links TRBV5-1 to TRBJ2-2; 8 nucleotides align to TRBD2. CDR3 length equals 16 residues. Unmatched junction bases numbered 5, after V lost 3 bases and J lost 1 base. Germline CDR1 reads SGHRS; CDR2 reads YFSETQ. The CDR3 reads CASSSRSGVNTGELFF. The CDR3 nucleotides are TGCGCCAGCAGCTCCCGTAGCGGGGTGAACACCGGGGAGCTGTTTTTT.

The V gene is TRBV19, the J gene TRBJ2-6, with D hard to call. From germline, CDR1 is LNHDA and CDR2 SQIVND (reference sequence). V was trimmed by 7 bases and J by 2 bases, leaving 6 bases between them. CDR3 length equals 13 residues. This CDR3 reads CASTLTGANVLTF. The CDR3 region has the DNA TGTGCCAGTACCTTAACTGGGGCCAACGTCCTGACTTTC.

Note on this clonotype: This may be a read error, as it is one base from a much larger clone. The rearrangement uses TRBV6-5 and TRBJ2-3; weak D call: TRBD2 (5 bases). The CDR3 spans 15 residues. Germline V gene data show CDR1 as MNHEY and CDR2 as SVGAGI. CDR3 sequence (DNA): TGTGCCAGCAGTTCGACACGCTCTAGCACAGATACGCAGAATTTT. Residues: CASSSTRSSTDTQNF.

The chain has TRBV3-1 and TRBJ2-5; no firm D call. Germline V CDR1 and CDR2: LGHDT, YNNKEL (reference sequence). Trimming cost V 0 bases and J 0 bases, with 8 bases left between them. The CDR3 is 15 residues long. CDR3 nucleotides: TGTGCCAGCAGCCAAGATCGAGCAAACCAAGAGACCCAGTACTTC. This translates into CASSQDRANQETQYF.

The V and J genes are TRBV6-1 and TRBJ1-5; D is undetermined. V lost 8 bases to trimming and J lost 3 bases, with 8 bases between them. The CDR3 has 12 residues. Germline V gene data show CDR1 as MNHNS and CDR2 as SASEGT. This chain's CDR3 is CASDRFNQPQHF. CDR3 sequence (DNA): TGTGCCAGCGATCGCTTCAATCAGCCCCAGCATTTT.

This chain uses TRBV29-1 with TRBJ2-4, with no clear D. The CDR3 extends over 13 amino acids. The germline CDR1 and CDR2 sequences are SQVTM and ANQGSEA. The germline V and J ends were trimmed by 5 bases and 0 bases, with 8 bases remaining between them. The CDR3, as DNA: TGCAGCGTTCTGTTTATAGCCAAAAACATTCAGTACTTC. Its protein product is CSVLFIAKNIQYF.

The DNA for the CDR3 is TGCAGCGTTGCGGGAGATACGCAGTATTTT. Protein: CSVAGDTQYF. The V and J genes are TRBV29-1 and TRBJ2-3, with D unclear. This CDR3 spans 10 amino acids. The ends were cut back, 4 bases at V and 5 bases at J, with 4 bases in the middle. Germline loops: CDR1 SQVTM, CDR2 ANQGSEA.

The CDR3 protein is CASSPQPGTSKETQYF. The CDR3 nucleotides are TGTGCCAGCAGCCCTCAACCCGGGACTAGCAAAGAGACCCAGTACTTC. The chain is built from TRBV27 and TRBJ2-5; 9 bases match TRBD2. Germline CDR1 and CDR2: MNHEY and SMNVEV (reference sequence). V lost 6 bases and J lost 3; bases outside the gene matches: 11. This CDR3 spans 16 amino acids.

The CDR3 reads CATSRSRYQETQYF. DNA of the CDR3: TGTGCCACCAGTCGGTCAAGGTACCAAGAGACCCAGTACTTC. The rearrangement joins TRBV15 to TRBJ2-5; no clear D. Germline values: CDR1 LNHNV, CDR2 YYDKDF (reference sequence). The CDR3 is made up of 14 amino acids. Between the trimmed V and J ends, which lost 6 bases and 0 bases, there was a span of 11 bases. Variable domain in full (rest from reference TRBV15 and TRBJ2-5): DAMVIQNPRYQVTQFGKPVTLSCSQTLNHNVMYWYQQKSSQAPKLLFHYYDKDFNNEADTPDNFQSRRPNTSFCFLDIRSPGLGDTAMYLCATSRSRYQETQYFGPGTRLLVL.

The chain has TRBV12-3 or TRBV12-4 and TRBJ1-1; D perhaps matches TRBD1 (5 bases). V lost 8 bases to trimming and J lost 2 bases, with 12 bases between them. CDR3 size: 13 residues. The CDR3 loop is CASGQTVNTEAFF. The CDR3 region has the DNA TGTGCCAGCGGACAAACAGTAAACACTGAAGCTTTCTTT.

This clonotype was picked up a small number of times. The rearrangement uses TRBV28 and TRBJ1-2, with TRBD1 matching over 8 bases. Germline V lookup: CDR1 MDHEN, CDR2 SYDVKM. Trimming took 5 bases from V and 5 from J; bases not matched to a gene: 13. The CDR3 spans 16 residues. DNA for the CDR3: TGTGCCAGCAGTCCCTTGACAGGGGCCAATTTTTATGGCTACACCTTC. It codes for CASSPLTGANFYGYTF.

This clonotype showed up just a few times. The chain employs TRBV7-3 and TRBJ2-4, with D perhaps matching TRBD2 (6 bases). Germline assignment: CDR1 SGHTA and CDR2 FQGTGA. The ends were cut back, 4 bases at V and 9 bases at J, with 13 bases in the middle. CDR3 length: 13 amino acids. CDR3 DNA sequence: TGTGCCAGCAGCTCTCAGGACGGGGGCATTCAGTACTTC. The encoded protein is CASSSQDGGIQYF.

This clonotype was seen ten or more times. The chain combines TRBV27 with TRBJ2-7; no reliable D call. Between the trimmed V and J ends, which lost 6 bases and 2 bases, there was a span of 11 bases. The CDR3 is 13 residues long. Germline CDR1 and CDR2: MNHEY and SMNVEV (reference sequence). CDR3 DNA: TGTGCCAGCAGCCCAGGATCTCCCTACGAGCAGTACTTC. Protein product: CASSPGSPYEQYF.

Only a few counts were recorded for this clonotype. J is TRBJ1-1 and V is TRBV12-3 or TRBV12-4, with D uncertain. V lost 3 bases and J 4 bases, leaving 6 bases between the germline ends. The CDR3 runs to 12 residues. DNA for the CDR3: TGTGCCAGCAGTTTGTACATCACTGAAGCTTTCTTT. Translation: CASSLYITEAFF.

This chain links TRBV7-2 with TRBJ2-7, with D unclear. In germline, CDR1 is SGHTA, CDR2 FQGNSA. The germline V and J ends were trimmed by 3 bases and 3 bases, with 15 bases remaining between them. This CDR3 is 15 amino acids long. DNA for the CDR3: TGTGCCAGCAGCTTGGATAGTACCCCCCTCTACGAGCAGTACTTC. Translated, it gives CASSLDSTPLYEQYF. Full variable domain (outside the CDR3, taken from reference TRBV7-2 and TRBJ2-7): GAGVSQSPSNKVTEKGKDVELRCDPISGHTALYWYRQSLGQGLEFLIYFQGNSAPDKSGLPSDRFSAERTGGSVSTLTIQRTQQEDSAVYLCASSLDSTPLYEQYFGPGTRLTVT.

The chain links TRBV6-5 to TRBJ1-1, with 7 positions matching TRBD1. The CDR3 length is 12 residues. The germline CDR1 and CDR2 sequences are MNHEY and SVGAGI. Germline trimming cut 2 bases from V and 11 bases from J; bases unmatched to any gene: 5. The CDR3 DNA follows: TGTGCCAGCAGTTACAGACAGGGTCAGGCTTTCTTT. Encoded protein: CASSYRQGQAFF.

This clonotype came up a few times. As DNA, the CDR3 is TGTGCCAGCAGCGGTCTGGGACGACAAGAGACCCAGTACTTC. Its translation: CASSGLGRQETQYF. This sequence joins TRBV11-2 and TRBJ2-5; the D gene could be TRBD1 or TRBD2 (5 bases each). Germline V gene data show CDR1 as SGHAT and CDR2 as FQNNGV. The CDR3 spans 14 residues. Trimming pared 5 bases from V and 2 bases from J, leaving 12 bases between. The whole variable domain, filled in from reference TRBV11-2 and TRBJ2-5, reads EAGVAQSPRYKIIEKRQSVAFWCNPISGHATLYWYQQILGQGPKLLIQFQNNGVVDDSQLPKDRFSAERLKGVDSTLKIQPAKLEDSAVYLCASSGLGRQETQYFGPGTRLLVL.

This clonotype was detected only a few times. The chain has TRBV6-5 and TRBJ1-4, with D possibly being TRBD1 (5 bases). V dropped 0 bases and J dropped 6 bases, with 20 bases sitting between them. Germline CDR1 reads MNHEY; CDR2 reads SVGAGI. The CDR3 runs 18 residues. The CDR3 DNA reads as TGTGCCAGCAGTTACTCGAGTAGGGGAATCGGCTTTCATGAAAAACTGTTTTTT. This codes for CASSYSSRGIGFHEKLFF.

The V call is TRBV29-1, the J call TRBJ2-1; no clear D gene. The length of the CDR3 is 13 residues. The germline gives CDR1 SQVTM, CDR2 ANQGSEA. Between the trimmed V and J ends, which lost 5 bases and 0 bases, there was a span of 8 bases. In DNA form, the CDR3 reads TGCAGCGTTAAACTCTACTCCTACAATGAGCAGTTCTTC. It specifies CSVKLYSYNEQFF.

The table lists this clonotype with a few counts. The chain combines TRBV20-1 with TRBJ2-3, with D possibly being TRBD1 or TRBD2 (5 bases each). V lost 0 bases, J lost 4 bases, and 23 bases lay in between. This CDR3 has 18 amino acids. Germline V gene data show CDR1 as DFQATT and CDR2 as SNEGSKA (reference sequence). The CDR3 DNA reads TGCAGTGCTAGAGATGCATTTATTTTAGGGACCGAGGCAGATACGCAGTATTTT. It codes for CSARDAFILGTEADTQYF.

The V call is TRBV29-1, the J call TRBJ2-4; 9 bases are shared with TRBD1. This CDR3 comprises 15 residues. Germline loops: CDR1 SQVTM, CDR2 ANQGSEA. Unmatched junction bases numbered 8, after V lost 2 bases and J lost 6 bases. CDR3: CSVESGGTGTNIQYF. In nucleotides, the CDR3 is TGCAGCGTTGAAAGTGGGGGGACAGGGACAAACATTCAGTACTTC.

This rearrangement joins TRBV6-6 to TRBJ2-7; D gene unclear. CDR3 length: 12 amino acids. Germline loops: CDR1 MNHNY, CDR2 SVGAGI (reference sequence). V was clipped by 2 bases and J by 7 bases, with 9 bases between them. Written as DNA, the CDR3 is TGTGCCAGCAGTTACGACCCCTTGGAGCAGTACTTC. Translation gives CASSYDPLEQYF.

The chain links TRBV7-3 to TRBJ1-2; 7 bases are shared with TRBD1. V lost 4 bases to trimming and J lost 8 bases; unmatched junction nucleotides: 7. Per the germline V gene, CDR1 is SGHTA and CDR2 is FQGTGA. CDR3 length equals 13 residues. CDR3 nucleotides: TGTGCCAGCAGCTCTGACTCAGGGGGAGGCTACACCTTC. Amino acid sequence: CASSSDSGGGYTF.